This TCR beta chain was sequenced during a study of preoperative IRX-2 immunotherapy in early breast cancer. Noted treatment: preoperative locoregional IRX-2 cytokine immunotherapy. Patients received preoperative, locoregional IRX-2 cytokine immunotherapy in a phase Ib study. J was trimmed by 4 bases and V by 4 bases; bases with no gene match: 9. CDR3 length equals 16 residues. The germline V gene has CDR1 MDHEN and CDR2 SYDVKM. The table came from immunoSEQ multiplex PCR; TCRdb's copy has only in-frame clones and leaves some out. The sample holds roughly 25,000 clones, about four fifths seen once. J is TRBJ1-3 and V is TRBV28; 8 bases fit TRBD1. The sequences come from lymph node tissue, collected before IRX-2 immunotherapy. The TCR originated in a human donor with breast cancer. CDR3 loop: CASSSQGAQDGNTIYF. In DNA, the CDR3 is TGTGCCAGCAGTTCTCAGGGGGCCCAGGACGGAAACACCATATATTTT.